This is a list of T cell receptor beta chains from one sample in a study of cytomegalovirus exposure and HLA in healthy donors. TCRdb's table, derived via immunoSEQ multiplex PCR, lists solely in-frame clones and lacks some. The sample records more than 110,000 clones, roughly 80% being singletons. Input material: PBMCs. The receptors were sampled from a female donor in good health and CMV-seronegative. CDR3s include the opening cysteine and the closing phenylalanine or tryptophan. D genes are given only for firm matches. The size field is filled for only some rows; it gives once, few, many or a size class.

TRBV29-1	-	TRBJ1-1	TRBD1	TGCAGCGTTGACCCAGGGGGCACTGAAGCTTTCTTT	CSVDPGGTEAFF
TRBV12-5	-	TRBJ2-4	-	TGTGCTAGTGGTTTGGTAGCAGGGGCGCTGGACAAAAACATTCAGTACTTC	CASGLVAGALDKNIQYF
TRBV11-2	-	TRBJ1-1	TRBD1	TGTGCCAGCAGCTTTTCACAGGGGAAAGCTTTCTTT	CASSFSQGKAFF
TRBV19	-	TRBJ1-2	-	TGTGCCAGTAGTATTGGGAGCCCCTCTAGGGGCTACACCTTC	CASSIGSPSRGYTF
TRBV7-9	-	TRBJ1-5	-	TGTGCCAGCAGCCGGGATCCAAATCAGCCCCAGCATTTT	CASSRDPNQPQHF
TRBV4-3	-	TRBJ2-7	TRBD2	TGCGCCAGCAGCCAAGATAGGCCTAGCGGGTACTACGAGCAGTACTTC	CASSQDRPSGYYEQYF
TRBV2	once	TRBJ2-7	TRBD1	TGTGCCAGCAGTTCAGGGGGACAGGGGGGACAAGGCGAGCAGTACTTC	CASSSGGQGGQGEQYF
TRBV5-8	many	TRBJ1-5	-	TGTGCCAGCAGCGTCGGACAGACCAATCAGCCCCAGCATTTT	CASSVGQTNQPQHF
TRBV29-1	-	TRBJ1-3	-	TGCAGCGTTGACGCGGGCTCTGGAAACACCATATATTTT	CSVDAGSGNTIYF
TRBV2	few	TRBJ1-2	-	TGTGCCAGCAGTGAACAGATTAACTATGGCTACACCTTC	CASSEQINYGYTF
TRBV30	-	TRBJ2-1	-	TGTGCCTGGAGCGATGTCGGGAGTACCTACAATGAGCAGTTCTTC	CAWSDVGSTYNEQFF
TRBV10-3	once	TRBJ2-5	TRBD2	TGTGCCATCAGTGAGTTTGGAGGGACTAGTCAAGAGACCCAGTACTTC	CAISEFGGTSQETQYF
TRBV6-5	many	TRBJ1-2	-	TGTGCCAGCAGCCCGAGTAGGAGGTATGGCTACACCTTC	CASSPSRRYGYTF
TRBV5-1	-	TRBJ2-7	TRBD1	TGCGCCAGCAGCGAACCGGGGACAGGGGATTACCTAGTTTACGAGCAGTACTTC	CASSEPGTGDYLVYEQYF
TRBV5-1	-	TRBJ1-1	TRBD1	TGCGCCAGCAGCCGATCCGGGACAGGGGGCCTCACTGAAGCTTTCTTT	CASSRSGTGGLTEAFF
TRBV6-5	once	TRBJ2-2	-	TGTGCCAGCACCCGGTCTCCGAACACCGGGGAGCTGTTTTTT	CASTRSPNTGELFF
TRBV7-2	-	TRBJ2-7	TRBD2	TGTGCCAGCAGCTTAGAGATAACGGCCGGGACTAGCGGCTACGAGCAGTACTTC	CASSLEITAGTSGYEQYF
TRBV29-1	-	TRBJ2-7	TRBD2	TGCAGCGGCGGGAGGGGGTACGAGCAGTACTTC	CSGGRGYEQYF
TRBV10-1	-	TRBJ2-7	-	TGCGCCACCGACGGCGGGACGAGCTCCTACGAGCAGTACTTC	CATDGGTSSYEQYF
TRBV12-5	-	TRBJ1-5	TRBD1	TGTGCTAGTGGTTTGGACTCCGGACAGGGAAGCCAGCCCCAGCATTTT	CASGLDSGQGSQPQHF
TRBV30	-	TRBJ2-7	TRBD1	TGTGCCTGGAGTCCCGGACAGGCGGTGGACGAGCAGTACTTC	CAWSPGQAVDEQYF
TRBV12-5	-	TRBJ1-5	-	TGTGCTAGTGGTTTCAATAGCAATCAGCCCCAGCATTTT	CASGFNSNQPQHF
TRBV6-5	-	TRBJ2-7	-	TGTGCCAGCAGTCAGGCGGGACAGCCCTACGAGCAGTACTTC	CASSQAGQPYEQYF
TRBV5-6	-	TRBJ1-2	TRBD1	TGTGCCAGCAGCTTGGTACGGGACAGCTCTAACTATGGCTACACCTTC	CASSLVRDSSNYGYTF
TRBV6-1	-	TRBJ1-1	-	TGTGCCAGCAGTTTCCTAATCACTGAAGCTTTCTTT	CASSFLITEAFF
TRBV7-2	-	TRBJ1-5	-	TGTGCCAGCAGCTCCGCCGGGAACTATCAGCCCCAGCATTTT	CASSSAGNYQPQHF